The next 28 T cell receptor beta chains were all read from a single sample in a study of T cells expressing NK-cell markers (dated by TCRdb to about 2020). The protocol used for the library was 5' RACE. Sequencing relied on an Illumina HiSeq 2000. TCRdb reprocessed the sequencing reads and holds a single record per CDR3 protein sequence, with no DNA. The table held for this sample gives more than 20,000 distinct CDR3 sequences. Together, the top ten hold 45% to 60% of the sample. The sequencing sample was made of blood T cells: a sorted CD56 or NKG2C T cell subset, CD4+ or CD8+ T cells, or bulk PBMC T cells (not recorded which). The receptor source for this set is a man aged 18-70 years in good health.

This chain joins TRBV5-4 and TRBJ2-1; the D call from TCRdb, TRBD2, cannot be confirmed without DNA. CDR3 length: 16 residues. Germline V gene lookup returns CDR1 SGHNT and CDR2 YYREEE (reference sequence). This CDR3 reads CASSLAELLAGDMQFF.

The J gene is TRBJ2-1, the V gene TRBV4-3; TCRdb calls TRBD2, which cannot be checked without DNA. CDR3 length equals 15 residues. Germline CDR1 reads LGHNA; CDR2 reads YSLEER. CDR3 loop: CASSQGLAGFNEQFF.

The rearrangement uses TRBV7-9 and TRBJ2-7; TCRdb returns TRBD2, unconfirmable since there is no DNA. The CDR3 consists of 13 residues. Germline CDR1 reads SEHNR; CDR2 reads FQNEAQ (reference sequence). The CDR3 region is CASSLFGEAEQYF.

The chain has TRBV20-1 and TRBJ1-1. Germline lookup yields CDR1 DFQATT and CDR2 SNEGSKA (reference sequence). The CDR3 totals 12 residues. The CDR3 region is CSAFYPNTEAFF.

This chain links TRBV6-2 or TRBV6-3 with TRBJ1-5. There are 14 residues in the CDR3. Germline loops: CDR1 MNHEY, CDR2 SVGEGT. CDR3 loop: CASSWTVSNQPQHF.

This sequence joins TRBV5-1 and TRBJ2-7; TCRdb designates TRBD1, a call that cannot be tested without DNA. Looked up from germline, CDR1 is SGHRS and CDR2 is YFSETQ. The CDR3 is 15 residues long. The CDR3 reads CASSLMGAQFYEQYF.

This clonotype is classed as medium-sized by frequency. The genes are TRBV12-3 or TRBV12-4 and TRBJ1-2; TCRdb's D call, TRBD1, is unchecked because there is no DNA. The CDR3 loop spans 14 amino acids. CDR3 residues: CASSWPGGARGYTF.

The genes are TRBV4-2 and TRBJ2-1. Germline V gene lookup returns CDR1 LGHNA and CDR2 YNFKEQ. The CDR3 spans 11 residues. CDR3 amino acids: CASSQVGEQFF.

This chain joins TRBV12-3 or TRBV12-4 and TRBJ1-5. The CDR3 extends over 12 amino acids. CDR3 region: CASSLGPLTQHF.

This clonotype shows up as medium-sized by frequency. The CDR3 region is CASSLLPYSGSTDTQYF. This chain joins TRBV27 and TRBJ2-3; the TRBD2 assignment by TCRdb is unverifiable without DNA. The germline V gene has CDR1 MNHEY and CDR2 SMNVEV (reference sequence). CDR3 size: 17 residues.

V gene TRBV9 combines with J gene TRBJ1-1; TCRdb picks TRBD1, but there is no DNA to check that call. The CDR3 extends over 13 amino acids. Germline V gene sequence: CDR1 SGDLS, CDR2 YYNGEE. The CDR3 here is CASSVVPGSEAFF.

The V and J genes are TRBV2 and TRBJ2-5. CDR1 is SNHLY, CDR2 FYNNEI, per germline. This CDR3 has 11 amino acids. CDR3 amino acids: CASSGRETQYF.

CDR3 sequence: CASSVADLVGYEQYF. V and J are TRBV9 and TRBJ2-7. CDR1 is SGDLS, CDR2 YYNGEE, per germline. CDR3 length: 15 residues.

The V and J genes are TRBV20-1 and TRBJ2-7; TCRdb gives TRBD1 as the D gene, but with no DNA this cannot be confirmed. Germline assignment: CDR1 DFQATT and CDR2 SNEGSKA (reference sequence). This CDR3 is 15 amino acids long. The CDR3 reads CSASAGQAKPYEQYF.

The chain has TRBV20-1 and TRBJ2-7; without DNA, the TCRdb call of TRBD2 cannot be checked. Germline V gene lookup returns CDR1 DFQATT and CDR2 SNEGSKA (reference sequence). The CDR3 length is 15 residues. The CDR3 here is CSASGLAGGLYEQYF.

The chain employs TRBV20-1 and TRBJ2-3; TCRdb outputs TRBD1, but without DNA this stays unchecked. This CDR3 has 14 residues. The germline CDR1 and CDR2 sequences are DFQATT and SNEGSKA (reference sequence). This CDR3 reads CSAAQGSSTDTQYF.

The V and J genes are TRBV7-8 and TRBJ2-6. The CDR3 has 15 residues. Germline V gene sequence: CDR1 SGHVS, CDR2 FQNEAQ. CDR3 sequence reads: CASSSRFAGANVLTF.

The chain couples TRBV2 to TRBJ2-2; TCRdb's D gene call, TRBD1, goes unchecked for lack of DNA. In germline, CDR1 is SNHLY, CDR2 FYNNEI. CDR3 length: 14 residues. CDR3 loop: CASTTGDVTGELFF.

The chain employs TRBV18 and TRBJ2-3; lacking DNA, the TRBD1 call made by TCRdb goes unchecked. Germline CDR1 reads KGHSH; CDR2 reads LQKENI. The length of the CDR3 is 15 residues. The CDR3 spells CASSGTGASTDTQYF.

The V and J genes are TRBV11-1 and TRBJ1-2; TCRdb names TRBD1, which stays unverified in the absence of DNA. The CDR3 has 18 residues. CDR1 and CDR2 from the germline V gene are SGHAT and FQDESV (reference sequence). The CDR3 loop is CASSLAPGQGGEGYGYTF.

The chain recombines TRBV5-1 with TRBJ2-5; TCRdb calls TRBD2, which cannot be checked without DNA. CDR1 is SGHRS and CDR2 is YFSETQ in the germline V gene. The CDR3 runs 15 residues. CDR3: CASSSRGRNQETQYF.

The chain employs TRBV7-8 and TRBJ2-1; the D gene TCRdb calls, TRBD2, cannot be checked with no DNA. Germline V gene lookup returns CDR1 SGHVS and CDR2 FQNEAQ. The CDR3 runs 16 residues. CDR3 sequence: CASSNDGLSLRNEQFF.

The chain uses TRBV2 and TRBJ1-3; TCRdb designates TRBD1, a call that cannot be tested without DNA. CDR3 length: 15 amino acids. Germline values: CDR1 SNHLY, CDR2 FYNNEI. CDR3: CASFKTGDAGNTIYF.

This chain links TRBV2 with TRBJ2-3. The CDR3 is made up of 15 amino acids. In germline, CDR1 is SNHLY, CDR2 FYNNEI. The CDR3 is CASRAMVAGTDTQYF.

The chain links TRBV21-1 to TRBJ2-7; the TCRdb call, TRBD1, lacks DNA for checking. TRBV21-1 constitutes a pseudogene. This CDR3 has 15 amino acids. Here the CDR3 reads CASSKGTNPPYEQYF.

The chain has TRBV7-9 and TRBJ2-7; as DNA is missing, the TRBD1 call by TCRdb cannot be tested. There are 13 residues in the CDR3. Germline-derived CDR1 and CDR2 are SEHNR and FQNEAQ (reference sequence). CDR3 sequence reads: CASSSTGGYEQYF.

The V gene is TRBV20-1, the J gene TRBJ2-7; TCRdb designates TRBD1, a call that cannot be tested without DNA. Germline V gene lookup returns CDR1 DFQATT and CDR2 SNEGSKA (reference sequence). This CDR3 spans 15 amino acids. The chain's CDR3 is CSASRTGVGSYEQYF.

The J gene is TRBJ2-5, the V gene TRBV12-3 or TRBV12-4; no DNA is available, so the TRBD1 call from TCRdb remains unchecked. CDR3 size: 13 residues. This CDR3 is CASSSTDQETQYF.